What follows describes a single T cell receptor (beta chain). Its target antigen remains unknown. The input lacks base qualities; no much larger clone sits a single base away. Library preparation used PCR. TCRdb records Illumina HiSeq 4000 as the sequencer. High-throughput sequencing was used to profile the TCR beta-chain CDR3 region of each patient. The authors' analysis ran thus. Drawing on CDR3 differences between clinicopathological groups, the researchers built a classifier meant to tell apart patients with distant-metastatic papillary thyroid cancer. The Shannon index was used to measure repertoire diversity, and the Morisita-Horn index was used to measure how similar tumor and blood repertoires were. TCRdb reworked the public reads: Q25 trimming with fastp, MiXCR clone assembly, productive beta chains retained. The V and J calls reflect TCRdb's pipeline rather than the authors' work. For this sample there are roughly 30,000 clones; 30% appear just once. Together, the top ten hold about 30% of the sample.

This sample is part of a study of metastatic and nonmetastatic thyroid tumors (dated by TCRdb to 2018 to 2020). For the wider study: For patients with malignant and with benign thyroid disease, the researchers compared repertoires between peripheral blood samples and tumor or nodule tissue samples. What the research found in general, with its limitations: In both blood and tumor samples, malignant tumors were reported to have significantly higher TCR beta diversity than benign nodules.

The germline V gene encodes CDR1 GTSNPN and CDR2 SVGIG (reference sequence). V was cut back by 0 bases and J by 4 bases, leaving a gap of 15 bases between them. The CDR3 spans 16 residues, from the cysteine through the phenylalanine. Just CDR3 DNA is preserved here, 48 bases in frame from base 1. No treatment had been received by any patient before thyroid surgery. Patient clinical samples collected from about 2012 to 2018 were retrospectively analysed using T-cell receptor beta sequencing. This TCR was recovered from a female donor with papillary thyroid cancer or a benign thyroid nodule (not recorded which). Some clones in this sample may be carry-over from other donors' samples. The sequencing sample was made of blood. The rearranged segments are TRBV30 and TRBJ2-2, with the D call perhaps TRBD1 or TRBD2, as 7 bases match in each case. CDR3 region: CAWSVRGRGGTGELFF. The base sequence is TGTGCCTGGAGTGTACGGGGCAGGGGGGGCACCGGGGAGCTGTTTTTT.